This T cell receptor beta chain was documented in a study of CD8+ T cells in alopecia areata. Looking at the study overall: The share of scalp area affected provided the severity score for treated patients.

The sample's treatment: oral pan-JAK inhibitor, 5-10 mg twice daily. The CDR3 extends over 15 amino acids. After removal of 1 base from V and 8 bases from J, the junction contained 7 bases not matched to a gene. Germline V CDR1 and CDR2: SQVTM, ANQGSEA. After isolation, RNA underwent reverse transcription to generate cDNA as the sequencing template. TCRdb's table, derived via immunoSEQ multiplex PCR, lists solely in-frame clones and lacks some. The top ten hold 12% of the sample, which has approximately 110,000 clones, about 59% seen once. This clonotype was obtained from a human donor with alopecia areata. Sequenced material: CD8+ T cells sorted from blood, taken at week 24, from a patient treated with tofacitinib. This chain joins TRBV29-1 and TRBJ2-1; 11 nucleotides align to TRBD2. In nucleotides, the CDR3 is TGCAGCGTTGAAGGGCCTAGCGGGGGGCGGGATGAGCAGTTCTTC. Its protein product is CSVEGPSGGRDEQFF.